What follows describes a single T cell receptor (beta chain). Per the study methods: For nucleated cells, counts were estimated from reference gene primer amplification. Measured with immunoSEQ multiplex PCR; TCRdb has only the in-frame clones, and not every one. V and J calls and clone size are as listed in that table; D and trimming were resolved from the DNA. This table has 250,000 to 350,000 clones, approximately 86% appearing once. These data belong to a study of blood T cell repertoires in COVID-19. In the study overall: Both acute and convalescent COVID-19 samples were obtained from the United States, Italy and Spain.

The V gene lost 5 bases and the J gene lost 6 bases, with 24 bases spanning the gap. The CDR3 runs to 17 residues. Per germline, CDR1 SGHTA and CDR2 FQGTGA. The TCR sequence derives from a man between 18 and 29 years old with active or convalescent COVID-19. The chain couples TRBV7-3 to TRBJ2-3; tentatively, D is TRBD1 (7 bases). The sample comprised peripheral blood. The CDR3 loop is CASSDTADRPAGDTQYF. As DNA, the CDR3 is TGTGCCAGCAGCGACACCGCGGACAGGCCGGCGGGGGATACGCAGTATTTT.